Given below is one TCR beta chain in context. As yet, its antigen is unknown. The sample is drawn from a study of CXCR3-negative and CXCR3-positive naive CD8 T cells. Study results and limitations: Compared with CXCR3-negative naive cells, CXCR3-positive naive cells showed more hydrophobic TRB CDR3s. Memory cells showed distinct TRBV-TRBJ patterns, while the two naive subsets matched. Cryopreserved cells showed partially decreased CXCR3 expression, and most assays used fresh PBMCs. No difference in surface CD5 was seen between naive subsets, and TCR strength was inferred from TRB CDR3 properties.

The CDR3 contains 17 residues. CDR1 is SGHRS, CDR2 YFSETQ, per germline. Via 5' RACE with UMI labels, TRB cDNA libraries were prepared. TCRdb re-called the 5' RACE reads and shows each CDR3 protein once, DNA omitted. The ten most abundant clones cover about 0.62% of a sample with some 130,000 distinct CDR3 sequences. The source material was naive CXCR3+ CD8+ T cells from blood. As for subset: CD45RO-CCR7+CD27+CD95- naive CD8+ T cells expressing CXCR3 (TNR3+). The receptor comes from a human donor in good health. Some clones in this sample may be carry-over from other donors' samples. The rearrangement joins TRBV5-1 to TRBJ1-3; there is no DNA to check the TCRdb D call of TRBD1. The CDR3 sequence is CASSLTPGQASGNTIYF.